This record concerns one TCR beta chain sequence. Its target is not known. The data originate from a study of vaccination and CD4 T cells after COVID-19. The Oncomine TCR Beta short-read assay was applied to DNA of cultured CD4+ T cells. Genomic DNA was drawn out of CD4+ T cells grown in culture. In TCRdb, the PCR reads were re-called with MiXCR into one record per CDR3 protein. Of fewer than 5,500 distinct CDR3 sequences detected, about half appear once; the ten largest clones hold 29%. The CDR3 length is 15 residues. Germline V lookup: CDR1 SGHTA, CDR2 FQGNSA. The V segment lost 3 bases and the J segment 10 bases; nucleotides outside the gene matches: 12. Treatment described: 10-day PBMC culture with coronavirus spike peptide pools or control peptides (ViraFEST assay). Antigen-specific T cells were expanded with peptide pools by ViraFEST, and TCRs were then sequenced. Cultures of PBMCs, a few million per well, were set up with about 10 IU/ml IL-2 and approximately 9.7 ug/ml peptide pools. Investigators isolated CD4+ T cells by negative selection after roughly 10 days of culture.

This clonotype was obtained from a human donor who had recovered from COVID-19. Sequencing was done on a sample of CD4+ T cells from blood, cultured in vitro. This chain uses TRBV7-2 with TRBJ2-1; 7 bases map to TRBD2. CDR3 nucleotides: TGTGCCAGCAGCTTTCTCACGGCTATCGGGGGGGAGCAGTTCTTC. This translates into CASSFLTAIGGEQFF.